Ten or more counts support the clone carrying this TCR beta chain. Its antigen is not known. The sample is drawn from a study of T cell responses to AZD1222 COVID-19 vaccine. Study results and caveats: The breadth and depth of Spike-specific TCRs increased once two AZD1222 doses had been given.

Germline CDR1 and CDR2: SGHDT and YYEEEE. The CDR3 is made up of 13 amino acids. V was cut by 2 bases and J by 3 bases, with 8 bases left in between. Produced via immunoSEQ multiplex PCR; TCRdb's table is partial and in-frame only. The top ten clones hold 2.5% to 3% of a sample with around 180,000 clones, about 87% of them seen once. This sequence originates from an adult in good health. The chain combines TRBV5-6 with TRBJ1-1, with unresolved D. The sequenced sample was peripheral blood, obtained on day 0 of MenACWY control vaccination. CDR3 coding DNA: TGTGCCAGCAGCTTATTGCAGTACACTGAAGCTTTCTTT. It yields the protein CASSLLQYTEAFF.